What follows is one T cell receptor beta chain and its context. The data belong to a study of blood T cell repertoires in COVID-19. Study background: The study drew acute and convalescent COVID-19 samples from the United States, Italy and Spain. PBMCs, B-cell-depleted T cells, or T cells provided the cDNA or gDNA that made up the material.

Study processing details: Reference gene primer amplification gave nucleated cell count estimates. Measured with immunoSEQ multiplex PCR; TCRdb has only the in-frame clones, and not every one. V and J calls plus clone size are reproduced from that table; the DNA served to infer D and trimming. The sample yields 180,000 or so clones, 70% to 90% seen once. Trimming removed 0 bases at V and 4 bases at J, with 9 bases between. Germline-derived CDR1 and CDR2 are ENHRY and SYGVKD. The CDR3 length is 14 residues. Source material: peripheral blood. V gene TRBV10-3 combines with J gene TRBJ1-2; no clear D gene. The receptor's source is a man in his 60s with acute or convalescent COVID-19. CDR3 amino acids: CAISESEIFYGYTF. The DNA of the CDR3 is TGTGCCATCAGTGAGTCGGAGATATTCTATGGCTACACCTTC.